This TCR beta chain was captured in a study of sequential checkpoint blockade in melanoma. About the study: DNA from 70 to 95 pretreatment tumor samples underwent TCRβ immunosequencing.

This CDR3 is 17 amino acids long. V was shortened by 4 bases and J by 0 bases, with 19 bases between the two germline ends. The germline gives CDR1 LNHDA, CDR2 SQIVND (reference sequence). Assay: immunoSEQ multiplex PCR; the TCRdb copy retains only in-frame clones and omits some. The sample lists a few thousand clones; more than 15% were seen once. Treatment reported: randomized to nivolumab then ipilimumab (arm A) or the reverse (arm B). The TCR sequence derives from a human donor with melanoma. The chain joins TRBV19 to TRBJ2-7; D gene unclear. The source material was tumor tissue (inferred from file names), sampled from a patient given nivolumab and ipilimumab in sequence. The CDR3 here is CASSNYYGFSSSYEQYF. The CDR3 nucleotides are TGTGCCAGTAGTAATTATTATGGGTTTTCTTCCTCCTACGAGCAGTACTTC.